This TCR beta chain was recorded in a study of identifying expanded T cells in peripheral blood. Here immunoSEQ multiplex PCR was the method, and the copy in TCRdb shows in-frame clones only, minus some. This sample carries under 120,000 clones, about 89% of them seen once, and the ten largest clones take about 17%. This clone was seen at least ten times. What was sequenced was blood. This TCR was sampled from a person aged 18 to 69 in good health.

This CDR3 is CASSLEGQGASGNTIYF. Here the CDR3 DNA reads TGTGCCAGCAGCTTGGAGGGACAGGGGGCTTCCGGAAACACCATATATTTT. J is TRBJ1-3 and V is TRBV5-4; TRBD1 matches 12 bases. The CDR3 has 17 amino acids. With V trimmed by 0 bases and J by 4 bases, 5 bases remained unmatched. CDR1 and CDR2 from the germline V gene are SGHNT and YYREEE (reference sequence).